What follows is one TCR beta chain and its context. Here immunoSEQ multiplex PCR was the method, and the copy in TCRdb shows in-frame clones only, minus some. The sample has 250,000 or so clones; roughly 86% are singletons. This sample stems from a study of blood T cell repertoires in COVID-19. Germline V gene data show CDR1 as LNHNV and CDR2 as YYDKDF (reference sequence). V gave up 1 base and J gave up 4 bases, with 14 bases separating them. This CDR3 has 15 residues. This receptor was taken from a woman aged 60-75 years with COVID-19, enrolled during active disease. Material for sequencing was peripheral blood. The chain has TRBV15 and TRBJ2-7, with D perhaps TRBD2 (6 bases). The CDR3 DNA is TGTGCCACCAGCAGAGTACTCGGGGGTGAGTACGAGCAGTACTTC. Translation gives CATSRVLGGEYEQYF.